This T cell receptor beta chain was captured by sequencing in a study of post-analysis software for immune sequencing data. Study background: Recorded disease courses covered relapsing-remitting, secondary progressive and progressive-relapsing multiple sclerosis. Some patients had no subtype annotation. General study results and limits: Controls significantly exceeded multiple sclerosis patients in normalized Chao1 diversity. Controls had lower frequencies than patients of about five TRBV segments, which included TRBV5-6, TRBV5-1 and TRBV20-1.

The V end was cut by 5 bases, the J end by 14 bases, with 20 bases between. The CDR3 length is 14 residues. Germline-derived CDR1 and CDR2 are SGHRS and YFSETQ. Unique molecular identifiers were present in the TCR beta cDNA libraries. Each sample of roughly 0.85 to 11 million input T cells yielded 500,000 or so cDNA molecules, so each molecule approximated one T cell. TCRdb ran MiXCR on the PCR reads and lists one entry per CDR3 protein. Seen here are 350,000 to 450,000 distinct CDR3 sequences, approximately 38% observed once, and the top ten hold roughly 12%. About this clonotype: Its antigen is not identified.

The sequence derives from a girl aged 10-17 years with multiple sclerosis. The chain has TRBV5-1 and TRBJ1-6, with D tentatively TRBD1 (5 bases). Sequenced sample: blood. This CDR3 reads CASRPGAGERALHF. The CDR3 region has the DNA TGCGCCAGCAGGCCCGGGGCCGGGGAGAGAGCCCTCCACTTT. The full variable domain, rest sourced from reference TRBV5-1 and TRBJ1-6, is KAGVTQTPRYLIKTRGQQVTLSCSPISGHRSVSWYQQTPGQGLQFLFEYFSETQRNKGNFPGRFSGRQFSNSRSEMNVSTLELGDSALYLCASRPGAGERALHFGNGTRLTVT.